This T cell receptor beta chain was identified during a study of human CD8 memory T cell subsets. Study-level points and caveats: Estimated Chao1 values suggested that diversity was greater among stem-like memory T cells than among precursor exhausted T cells. Among T cell receptor chains, only the beta chains were sequenced in this study.

For every subset, the RNA was derived from duplicate vials of about 160,000 sorted CD8+ T cells. Germline values: CDR1 DFQATT, CDR2 SNEGSKA (reference sequence). This CDR3 is 15 amino acids long. Preparation of the TCR beta libraries relied on UMI-labeled 5' RACE. In the authors' workflow: Clonotype content per TCR beta library ranged between about 2,800 and 18,000 functional CDR3 beta clonotypes. TCRdb reprocessed the 5' RACE reads and stores each CDR3 protein as one record, lacking DNA. The V and J calls and clone size are TCRdb's, not the authors'. This listing includes about 11,000 distinct CDR3 sequences. In regard to this clonotype: Its matching antigen is unknown.

This chain joins TRBV20-1 and TRBJ2-1. The TCR sequence derives from a human donor in good health. Sequenced input: CD8+ T cells from PBMCs. CDR3 amino acids: CSARDSKISYNEQFF.